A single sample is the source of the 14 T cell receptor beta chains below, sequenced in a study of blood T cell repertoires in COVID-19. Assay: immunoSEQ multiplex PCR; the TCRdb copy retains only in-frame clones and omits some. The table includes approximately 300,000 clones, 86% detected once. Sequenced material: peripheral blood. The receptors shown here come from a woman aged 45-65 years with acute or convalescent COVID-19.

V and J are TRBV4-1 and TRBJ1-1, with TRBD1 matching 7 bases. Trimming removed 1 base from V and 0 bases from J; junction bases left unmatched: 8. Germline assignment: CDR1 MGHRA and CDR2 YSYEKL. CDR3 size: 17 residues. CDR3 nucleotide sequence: TGCGCCAGCAGCCAAGCTCACCCGGGACAGTTGAACACTGAAGCTTTCTTT. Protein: CASSQAHPGQLNTEAFF.

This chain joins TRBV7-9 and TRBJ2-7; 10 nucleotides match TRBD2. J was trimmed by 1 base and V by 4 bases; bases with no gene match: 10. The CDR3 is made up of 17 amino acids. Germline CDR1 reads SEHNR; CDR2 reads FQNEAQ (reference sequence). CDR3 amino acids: CASSSLLPGLASYEQYF. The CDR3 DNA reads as TGTGCCAGCAGCTCCCTGTTACCGGGACTAGCGTCCTACGAGCAGTACTTC.

DNA for the CDR3: TGTGCCAGCAGCGTAGAAGTTACAGGGGACTATGGCTACACCTTC. The encoded protein is CASSVEVTGDYGYTF. The chain is built from TRBV9 and TRBJ1-2; TRBD1 matches 7 bases. The J segment lost 3 bases and the V segment lost 0 bases, leaving 5 bases of the junction unmatched. Germline loops: CDR1 SGDLS, CDR2 YYNGEE. CDR3 length equals 15 residues.

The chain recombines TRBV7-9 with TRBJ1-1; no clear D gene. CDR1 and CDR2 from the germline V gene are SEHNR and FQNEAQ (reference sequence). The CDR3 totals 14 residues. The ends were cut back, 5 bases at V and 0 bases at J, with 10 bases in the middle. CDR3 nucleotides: TGTGCCAGCAGCAATACAGCCATGAACACTGAAGCTTTCTTT. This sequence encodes CASSNTAMNTEAFF. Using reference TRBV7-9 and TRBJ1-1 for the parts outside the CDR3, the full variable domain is DTGVSQNPRHKITKRGQNVTFRCDPISEHNRLYWYRQTLGQGPEFLTYFQNEAQLEKSRLLSDRFSAERPKGSFSTLEIQRTEQGDSAMYLCASSNTAMNTEAFFGQGTRLTVV.

The CDR3 loop reads CASSLYPEPIWYTF. The CDR3 coding sequence is TGTGCCAGCAGTTTATACCCCGAGCCGATTTGGTACACCTTC. This sequence joins TRBV28 and TRBJ1-2; D gene unclear. With 1 base removed from V and 11 bases from J, the gap between germline ends came to 17 bases. CDR3 size: 14 residues. Germline V lookup: CDR1 MDHEN, CDR2 SYDVKM.

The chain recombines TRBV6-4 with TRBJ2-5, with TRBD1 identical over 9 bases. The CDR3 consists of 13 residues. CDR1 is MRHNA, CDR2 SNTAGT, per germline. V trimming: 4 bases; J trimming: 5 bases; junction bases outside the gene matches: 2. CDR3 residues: CASSVGTGETQYF. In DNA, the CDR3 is TGTGCCAGCAGTGTCGGGACAGGGGAGACCCAGTACTTC.

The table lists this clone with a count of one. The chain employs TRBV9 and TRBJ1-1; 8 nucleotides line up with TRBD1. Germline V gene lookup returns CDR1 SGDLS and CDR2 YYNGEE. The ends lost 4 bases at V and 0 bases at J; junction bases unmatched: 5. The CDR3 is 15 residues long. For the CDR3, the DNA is TGTGCCAGCAGCCCCCGGACAGGGTTGAACACTGAAGCTTTCTTT. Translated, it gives CASSPRTGLNTEAFF.

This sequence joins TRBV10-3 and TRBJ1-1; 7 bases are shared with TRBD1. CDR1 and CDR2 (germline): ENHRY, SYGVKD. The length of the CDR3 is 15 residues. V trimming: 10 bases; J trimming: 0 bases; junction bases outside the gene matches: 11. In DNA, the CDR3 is TGTGCCACATATACAGGGGTTGGTATGAACACTGAAGCTTTCTTT. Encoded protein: CATYTGVGMNTEAFF.

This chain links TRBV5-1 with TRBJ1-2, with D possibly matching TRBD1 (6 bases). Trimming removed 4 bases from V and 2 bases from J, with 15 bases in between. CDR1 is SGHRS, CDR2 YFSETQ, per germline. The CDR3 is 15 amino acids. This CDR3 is CASSPHTGSNYGYTF. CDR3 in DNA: TGCGCCAGCAGCCCGCATACAGGGTCCAACTATGGCTACACCTTC.

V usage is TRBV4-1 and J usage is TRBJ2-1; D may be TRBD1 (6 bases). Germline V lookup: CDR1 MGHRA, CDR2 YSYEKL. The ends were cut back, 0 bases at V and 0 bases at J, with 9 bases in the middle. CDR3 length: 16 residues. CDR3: CASSQEQGGSYNEQFF. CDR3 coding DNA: TGCGCCAGCAGCCAAGAACAGGGTGGCTCCTACAATGAGCAGTTCTTC.

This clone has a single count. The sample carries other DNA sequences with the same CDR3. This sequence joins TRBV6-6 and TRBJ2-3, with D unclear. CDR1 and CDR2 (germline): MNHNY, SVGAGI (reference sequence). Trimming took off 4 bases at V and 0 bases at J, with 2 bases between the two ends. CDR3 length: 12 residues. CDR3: CASSSSTDTQYF. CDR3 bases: TGTGCCAGCAGTTCTAGCACAGATACGCAGTATTTT.

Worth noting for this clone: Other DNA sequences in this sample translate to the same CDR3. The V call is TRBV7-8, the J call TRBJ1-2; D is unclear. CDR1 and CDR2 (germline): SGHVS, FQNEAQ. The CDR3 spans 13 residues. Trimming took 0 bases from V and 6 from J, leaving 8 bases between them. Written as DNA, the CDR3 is TGTGCCAGCAGCTTAGCGGGGAGGGATGGCTACACCTTC. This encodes CASSLAGRDGYTF.

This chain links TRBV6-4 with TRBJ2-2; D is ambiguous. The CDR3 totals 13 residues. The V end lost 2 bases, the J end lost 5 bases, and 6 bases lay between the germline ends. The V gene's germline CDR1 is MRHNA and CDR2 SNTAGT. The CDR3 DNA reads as TGTGCCAGCAGTGACGGGCGAACCGGGGAGCTGTTTTTT. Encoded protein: CASSDGRTGELFF.

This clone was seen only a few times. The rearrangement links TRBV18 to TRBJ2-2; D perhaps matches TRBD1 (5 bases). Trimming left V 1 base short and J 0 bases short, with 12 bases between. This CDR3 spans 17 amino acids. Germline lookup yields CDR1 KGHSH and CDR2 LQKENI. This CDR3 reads CASSPQQARANTGELFF. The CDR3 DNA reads TGTGCCAGCTCACCACAACAGGCACGCGCGAACACCGGGGAGCTGTTTTTT.